This T cell receptor beta chain derives from a study of blood T cell repertoires in COVID-19. To note about this clone: This same CDR3 is encoded by further DNA sequences in the sample.

In the study's own analysis: Amplified reference gene primers provided the basis for estimating nucleated cell counts. The data were produced by immunoSEQ multiplex PCR, yet TCRdb's version contains in-frame clones alone and is incomplete. That table gives V, J and clone size, and the DNA gave D and trimming. This repertoire shows approximately 220,000 clones, 84% found once; its top ten account for 6.8%. The CDR3 is 13 amino acids. Germline CDR1 and CDR2: MNHEY and SVGAGI. V lost 0 bases to trimming and J lost 3 bases, with 5 bases between them. The sequence derives from a woman between 40 and 55 years old who had recovered from COVID-19. The sample comprised PBMCs or T cells enriched from blood (not recorded which). J is TRBJ1-1 and V is TRBV6-5; D call uncertain. The CDR3 DNA reads as TGTGCCAGCAGTTACTCGCGGGACACTGAAGCTTTCTTT. Translation gives CASSYSRDTEAFF.